This TCR beta chain was obtained from a study of tumor-infiltrating lymphocytes in localized non-small cell lung cancer. Measured with immunoSEQ multiplex PCR; TCRdb has only the in-frame clones, and not every one. The data show around 16,000 clones, with roughly three quarters seen just once and just under 5% held by the top ten. The CDR3 extends over 12 amino acids. CDR1 MNHEY and CDR2 SMNVEV come from the germline V gene (reference sequence). V was shortened by 1 base and J by 6 bases, with 3 bases between the two germline ends. The clonotype originates from a human donor with non-small cell lung cancer. The specimen was lung tumor tissue. The chain links TRBV27 to TRBJ2-2, with D unclear. The DNA for the CDR3 is TGTGCCAGCAGTTTATTACCCGGGGAGCTGTTTTTT. Translated: CASSLLPGELFF.